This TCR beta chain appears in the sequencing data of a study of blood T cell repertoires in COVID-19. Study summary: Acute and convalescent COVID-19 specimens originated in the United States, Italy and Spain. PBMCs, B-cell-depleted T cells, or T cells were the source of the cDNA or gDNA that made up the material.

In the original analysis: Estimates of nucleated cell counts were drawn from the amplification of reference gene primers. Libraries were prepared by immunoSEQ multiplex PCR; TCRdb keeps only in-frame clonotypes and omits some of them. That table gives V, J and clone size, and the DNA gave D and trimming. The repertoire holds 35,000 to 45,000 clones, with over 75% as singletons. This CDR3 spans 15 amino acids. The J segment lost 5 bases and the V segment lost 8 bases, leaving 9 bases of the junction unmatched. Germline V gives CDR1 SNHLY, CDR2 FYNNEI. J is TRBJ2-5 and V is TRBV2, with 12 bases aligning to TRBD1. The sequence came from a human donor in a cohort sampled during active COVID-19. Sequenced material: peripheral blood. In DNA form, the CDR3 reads TGTGCCAGCCTTTCCGGGACAGGGGGCTGGGAGACCCAGTACTTC. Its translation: CASLSGTGGWETQYF. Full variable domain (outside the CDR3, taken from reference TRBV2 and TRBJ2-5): EPEVTQTPSHQVTQMGQEVILRCVPISNHLYFYWYRQILGQKVEFLVSFYNNEISEKSEIFDDQFSVERPDGSNFTLKIRSTKLEDSAMYFCASLSGTGGWETQYFGPGTRLLVL.